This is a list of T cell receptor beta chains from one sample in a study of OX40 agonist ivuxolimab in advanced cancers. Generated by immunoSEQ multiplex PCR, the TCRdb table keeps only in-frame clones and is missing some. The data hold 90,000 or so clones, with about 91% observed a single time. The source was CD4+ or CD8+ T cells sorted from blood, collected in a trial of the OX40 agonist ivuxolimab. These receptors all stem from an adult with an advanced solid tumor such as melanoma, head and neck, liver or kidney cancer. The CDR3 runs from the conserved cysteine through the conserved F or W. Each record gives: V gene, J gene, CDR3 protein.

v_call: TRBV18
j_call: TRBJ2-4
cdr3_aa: CASSPWKAKNIQYF

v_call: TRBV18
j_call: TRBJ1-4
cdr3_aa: CASSPGAGRANEKLFF

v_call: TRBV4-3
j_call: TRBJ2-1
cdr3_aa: CASSRRTAASSYNEQFF

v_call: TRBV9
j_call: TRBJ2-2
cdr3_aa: CASSGYRGHGTGELFF

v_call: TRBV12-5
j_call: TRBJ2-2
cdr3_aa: CASGYGLGNTGELFF

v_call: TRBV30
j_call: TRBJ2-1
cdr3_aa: CAWSVGNDNEQFF

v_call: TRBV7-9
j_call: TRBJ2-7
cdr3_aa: CASSFADPGEEQYF

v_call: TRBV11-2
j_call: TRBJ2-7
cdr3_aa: CASSLNSAWSEQYF

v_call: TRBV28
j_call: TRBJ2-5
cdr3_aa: CASSPSTQETQYF

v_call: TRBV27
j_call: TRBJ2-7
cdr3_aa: CASSLSIFSYEQYF

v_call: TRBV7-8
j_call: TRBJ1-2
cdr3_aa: CASSLAWGDGGYTF

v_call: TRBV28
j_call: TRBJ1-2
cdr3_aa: CASSLSSGSGGYTF

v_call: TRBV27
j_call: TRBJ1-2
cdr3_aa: CASTPAGGNYGYTF

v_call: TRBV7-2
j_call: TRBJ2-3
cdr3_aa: CASSPMTGNTDTQYF

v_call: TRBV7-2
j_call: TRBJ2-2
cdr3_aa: CASTTSQDTGELFF

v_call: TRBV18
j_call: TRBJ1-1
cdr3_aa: CASSLRELNTEAFF

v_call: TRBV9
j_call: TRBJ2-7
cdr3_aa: CASSVGPGRNEQYF

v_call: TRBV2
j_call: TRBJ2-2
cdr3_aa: CASSGRGGRNTGELFF

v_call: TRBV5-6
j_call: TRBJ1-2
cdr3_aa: CASSSDRGYGYTF

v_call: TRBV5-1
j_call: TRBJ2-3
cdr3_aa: CASSLGGQGASDTQYF

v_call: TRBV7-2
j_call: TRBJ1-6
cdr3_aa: CASSLEAAGNSPLHF

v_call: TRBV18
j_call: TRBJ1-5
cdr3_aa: CASSPPQGVHTQPQHF

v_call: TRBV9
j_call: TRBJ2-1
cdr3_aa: CASSARGGSYNEQFF

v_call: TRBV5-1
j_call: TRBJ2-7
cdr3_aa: CASSLEGNHYEQYF

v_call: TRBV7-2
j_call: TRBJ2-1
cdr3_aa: CASSSGTFLSSYNEQFF

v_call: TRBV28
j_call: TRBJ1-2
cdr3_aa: CASSLPGGGNYGYTF

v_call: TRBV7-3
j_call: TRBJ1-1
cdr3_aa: CASSLSGQGEAFF

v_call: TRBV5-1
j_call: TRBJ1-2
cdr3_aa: CASSLGGQSSYGYTF

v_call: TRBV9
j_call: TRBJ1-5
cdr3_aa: CASSVFPGQPQHF

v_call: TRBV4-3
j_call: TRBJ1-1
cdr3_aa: CASSQGTGVNTEAFF

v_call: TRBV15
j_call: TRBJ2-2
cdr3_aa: CATSRGQNTGELFF

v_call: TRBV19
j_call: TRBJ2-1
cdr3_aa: CASSIGGSYNEQFF

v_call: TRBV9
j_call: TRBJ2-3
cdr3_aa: CASSPRQPGAQYF

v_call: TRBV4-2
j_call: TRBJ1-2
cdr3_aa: CASSQDNREMSGYTF

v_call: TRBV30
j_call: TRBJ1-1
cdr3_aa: CAWRMGQNTEAFF

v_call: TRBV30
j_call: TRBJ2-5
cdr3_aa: CAWSPRGETQYF

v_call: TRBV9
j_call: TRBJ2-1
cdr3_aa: CASSVDGSGRTLYNEQFF

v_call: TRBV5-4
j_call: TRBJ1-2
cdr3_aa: CASSLGYSYTF

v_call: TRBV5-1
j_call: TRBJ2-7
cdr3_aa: CASSLTLMSYEQYF

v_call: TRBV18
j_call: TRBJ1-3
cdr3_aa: CASSPPRTNSGNTIYF

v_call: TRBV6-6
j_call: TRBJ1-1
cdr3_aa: CASTRQGATEAFF

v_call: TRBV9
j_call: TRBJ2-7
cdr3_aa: CASSVEGQPSYEQYF

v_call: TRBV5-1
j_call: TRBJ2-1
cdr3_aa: CASSLYMGEQFF

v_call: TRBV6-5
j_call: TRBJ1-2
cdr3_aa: CASSYFAPLTDYGYTF

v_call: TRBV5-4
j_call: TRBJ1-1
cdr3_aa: CASSLVTVGPGGTEAFF